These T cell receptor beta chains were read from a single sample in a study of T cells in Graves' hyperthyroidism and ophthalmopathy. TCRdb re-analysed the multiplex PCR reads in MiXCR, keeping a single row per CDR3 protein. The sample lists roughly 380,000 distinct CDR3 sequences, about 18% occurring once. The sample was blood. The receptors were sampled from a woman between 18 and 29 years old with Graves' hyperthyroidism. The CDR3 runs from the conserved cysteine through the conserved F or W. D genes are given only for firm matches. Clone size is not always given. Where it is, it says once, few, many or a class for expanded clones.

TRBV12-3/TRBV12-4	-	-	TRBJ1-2	CATSRGPRDYGYTF	TGTGCCACCAGTCGGGGGCCACGAGACTATGGCTACACCTTC
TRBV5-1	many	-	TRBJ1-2	CASSSQTSYGYTF	TGCGCCAGCAGTTCCCAGACCTCCTATGGCTACACCTTC
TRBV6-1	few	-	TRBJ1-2	CASTGGLVDYGYTF	TGTGCCAGCACCGGGGGGCTTGTAGACTATGGCTACACCTTC
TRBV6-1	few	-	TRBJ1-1	CASSRAGGDTEAFF	TGTGCCAGCTCCCGGGCGGGGGGGGACACTGAAGCTTTCTTT
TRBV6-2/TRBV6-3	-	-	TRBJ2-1	CASSSRWFRRLIF	TGTGCCAGCAGTTCCCGTTGGTTCAGGCGACTTATCTTC
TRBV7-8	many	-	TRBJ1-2	CASSRERISNYGYTF	TGTGCCAGCAGCCGGGAGAGGATCTCTAACTATGGCTACACCTTC
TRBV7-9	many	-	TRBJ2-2	CASSLVRPRDTGELFF	TGTGCCAGCAGCTTAGTTCGTCCCCGCGACACCGGGGAGCTGTTTTTT
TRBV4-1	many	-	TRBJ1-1	CASSQVRRGTEAFF	TGCGCCAGCAGCCAAGTTAGGAGGGGGACTGAAGCTTTCTTT
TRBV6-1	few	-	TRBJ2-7	CASRERGGAYEQYF	TGTGCCAGCAGGGAAAGGGGGGGCGCCTACGAGCAGTACTTC
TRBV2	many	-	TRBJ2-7	CASIIGRGPSHEQYF	TGTGCCAGCATTATAGGCAGGGGACCCTCCCACGAGCAGTACTTC
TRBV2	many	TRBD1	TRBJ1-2	CASLRDRGTPNYGYTF	TGTGCCAGCCTCCGGGACAGGGGGACCCCTAACTATGGCTACACCTTC
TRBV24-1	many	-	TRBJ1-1	CATSVPGNTEAFF	TGTGCCACCAGTGTACCGGGGAACACTGAAGCTTTCTTT
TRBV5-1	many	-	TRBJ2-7	CASSLEASDYSYEQYF	TGCGCCAGCAGCTTGGAGGCTAGCGATTACTCCTACGAGCAGTACTTC
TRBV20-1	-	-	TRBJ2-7	CSAGQVALYDQYF	TGCAGTGCTGGTCAAGTAGCCCTCTACGATCAGTACTTC
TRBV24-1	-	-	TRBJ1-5	CATSDSLGWGNQPQHF	TGTGCCACCAGTGATTCCTTGGGGTGGGGGAATCAGCCCCAGCATTTT
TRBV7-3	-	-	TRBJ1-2	CASSLSANYGYTF	TGTGCCAGCAGCTTATCCGCTAACTATGGCTACACCTTC
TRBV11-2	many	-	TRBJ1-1	CASSLTKNTEAFF	TGTGCCAGCAGCTTAACTAAGAACACTGAAGCTTTCTTT
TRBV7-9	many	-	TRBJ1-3	CASSLGGNSGNTIYF	TGTGCCAGCAGCTTAGGGGGGAACTCTGGAAACACCATATATTTT
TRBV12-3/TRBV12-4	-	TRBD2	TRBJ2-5	CASSRGRGSKGETQYF	TGTGCCAGCAGCCGCGGGAGGGGGTCTAAGGGAGAGACCCAGTACTTC
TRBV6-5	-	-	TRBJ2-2	CASSYDPGDTGELFF	TGTGCCAGCAGTTACGACCCAGGGGACACCGGGGAGCTGTTTTTT
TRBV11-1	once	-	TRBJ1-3	CASSLVIGQSYGNTIYF	TGTGCCAGCAGCTTAGTGATCGGACAGAGTTATGGAAACACCATATATTTT
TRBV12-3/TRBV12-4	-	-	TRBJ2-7	CASSPPWDFYEQYF	TGTGCCAGCAGTCCTCCGTGGGATTTCTACGAGCAGTACTTC
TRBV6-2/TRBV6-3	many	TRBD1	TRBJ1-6	CASSGQGSGSPLHF	TGTGCCAGCAGTGGACAGGGGTCGGGGTCACCCCTCCACTTT
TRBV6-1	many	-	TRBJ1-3	CASRSSGNTIYF	TGTGCCAGCCGGTCTTCTGGAAACACCATATATTTT
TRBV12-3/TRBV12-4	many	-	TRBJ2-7	CASSFQAGGEQYF	TGTGCCAGCAGTTTCCAAGCAGGGGGGGAGCAGTACTTC
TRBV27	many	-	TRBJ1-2	CASTPRGRTYGYTF	TGTGCCAGCACTCCGCGCGGACGGACCTATGGCTACACCTTC
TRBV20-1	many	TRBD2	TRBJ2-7	CSARDASGGDYEQYF	TGCAGTGCTAGAGATGCCAGCGGGGGAGACTACGAGCAGTACTTC
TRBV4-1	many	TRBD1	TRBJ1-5	CASSQAGGNQPQHF	TGCGCCAGCAGCCAAGCAGGGGGCAACCAGCCCCAGCATTTT
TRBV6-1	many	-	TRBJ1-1	CASSEGPAVTEAFF	TGTGCCAGCTCCGAGGGGCCCGCGGTCACTGAAGCTTTCTTT
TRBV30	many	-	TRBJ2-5	CAWSGASKETQYF	TGTGCCTGGAGTGGGGCTAGCAAGGAGACCCAGTACTTC
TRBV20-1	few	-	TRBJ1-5	CSAFTPGTNSNQPQHF	TGCAGTGCTTTCACCCCCGGGACAAATAGCAATCAGCCCCAGCATTTT
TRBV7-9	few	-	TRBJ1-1	CASRPRWVTEAFF	TGTGCCAGCAGACCGCGGTGGGTCACTGAAGCTTTCTTT
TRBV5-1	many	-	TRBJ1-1	CASSISPDEAFF	TGCGCCAGCAGCATTTCCCCGGATGAAGCTTTCTTT
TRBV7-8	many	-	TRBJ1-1	CASTFGGGTEAFF	TGTGCCAGCACCTTCGGTGGGGGAACTGAAGCTTTCTTT
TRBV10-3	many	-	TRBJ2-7	CAISESFEQSYEQYF	TGTGCCATCAGTGAGTCTTTTGAGCAGTCCTACGAGCAGTACTTC
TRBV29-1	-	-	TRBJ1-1	CSVSGTEAFF	TGCAGCGTTTCGGGTACTGAAGCTTTCTTT
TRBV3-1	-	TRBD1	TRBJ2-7	CASSPGTGFNEQYF	TGTGCCAGCAGTCCCGGGACAGGCTTCAACGAGCAGTACTTC
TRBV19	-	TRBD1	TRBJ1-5	CASTWRQGPGQPQHF	TGTGCCAGTACCTGGAGACAGGGGCCGGGTCAGCCCCAGCATTTT
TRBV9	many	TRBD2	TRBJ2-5	CASSVQHSGGETQYF	TGTGCCAGCAGCGTCCAACACTCCGGGGGGGAGACCCAGTACTTC
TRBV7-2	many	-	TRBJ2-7	CASSLAMRTHYEQYF	TGTGCCAGCAGCTTAGCTATGAGGACTCACTACGAGCAGTACTTC
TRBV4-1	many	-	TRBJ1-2	CASSPLGGSGYTF	TGCGCCAGCAGCCCCCTCGGAGGTTCTGGCTACACCTTC
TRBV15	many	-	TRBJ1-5	CATSARTGGNQPQHF	TGTGCCACCAGCGCCCGTACGGGAGGCAATCAGCCCCAGCATTTT
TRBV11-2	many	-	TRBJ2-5	CASSPPGYARGETQYF	TGTGCCAGCAGCCCCCCGGGTTATGCTAGAGGAGAGACCCAGTACTTC
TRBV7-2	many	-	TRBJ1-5	CASSRRDSNQPQHF	TGTGCCAGCAGCCGGCGGGACAGCAATCAGCCCCAGCATTTT
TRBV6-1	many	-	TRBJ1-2	CASSDSIRDYGYTF	TGTGCCAGCAGTGATAGTATCCGGGACTATGGCTACACCTTC
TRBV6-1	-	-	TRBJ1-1	CASASWTEEAFF	TGTGCCAGCGCCTCCTGGACAGAAGAAGCTTTCTTT
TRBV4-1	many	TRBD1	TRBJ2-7	CASSQVLGQGDSYEQYF	TGCGCCAGCAGCCAAGTTCTGGGACAGGGTGATTCCTACGAGCAGTACTTC
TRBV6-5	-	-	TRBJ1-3	CASSYSRPNSGNTIYF	TGTGCCAGCAGTTACTCACGACCAAACTCTGGAAACACCATATATTTT
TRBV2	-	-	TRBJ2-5	CASRVVQETQYF	TGTGCCAGCAGAGTAGTCCAAGAGACCCAGTACTTC
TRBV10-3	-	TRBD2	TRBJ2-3	CAYTAGGTDTQYF	TGTGCCTATACCGCGGGGGGCACAGATACGCAGTATTTT
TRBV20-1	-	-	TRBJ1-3	CSASAVGSGNTIYF	TGCAGTGCTAGTGCCGTCGGCTCTGGAAACACCATATATTTT
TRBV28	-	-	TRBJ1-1	CASIQGFTEASF	TGTGCCAGCATTCAAGGGTTCACTGAAGCTTCCTTT
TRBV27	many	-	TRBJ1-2	CASSPITATYGYTF	TGTGCCAGCAGTCCCATTACAGCGACCTATGGCTACACCTTC